This T cell receptor beta chain was recovered during a study of T cell responses to AZD1222 COVID-19 vaccine (dated by TCRdb to the early 2020s). With respect to the entire study: Because spike-specific TCR depth and breadth did not differ between the two schedules, AZD1222 recipients who got a second dose at roughly 4 weeks were pooled with those who got a second dose at roughly 12 weeks. TCR sequencing was performed for about 250 trial participants, of whom roughly 200 were given two doses of AZD1222 and approximately 26 were given two doses of MenACWY control vaccine. Trial participants were enrolled by age into subgroups of 18-55, 56-69 and 70-plus years, and roughly 160, 29 and 62 TCR-sequenced participants, respectively, were included in these subgroups. The full study reports these points: Because no day 14 peak-response samples were available, repertoires were characterized only after the peak T cell response. Reportedly, almost half of the unique spike-specific TCRs recognized epitopes lying outside the regions that are mutated in the B.1.351 and B.1.1.7 variants. The 56-69-year group was small, and its depth increase did not reach significance, likely because of low power. Conclusions about previously exposed vaccinees are limited, since just a handful of AZD1222 recipients were seropositive for SARS-CoV-2 at baseline. CD4 TCRs associated with the vaccine covered the entire spike protein, and the dominant responses were in regions 160-218 and 743-854. Spike-specific TCR breadth and depth rose significantly after two AZD1222 doses compared with day 0 and with MenACWY recipients. Participants were mostly white British and included more females than males, and it was suggested by the authors that clonal diversity may have been underestimated.

Reading the label with the study, this specimen's time point is: baseline before first vaccination. Vaccinee samples came from UK trials COV001 and COV002, including a single-blind randomized controlled phase 2/3 trial of AZD1222 (ChAdOx1 nCoV-19) in healthy adults. Trial participant PBMC samples were collected at day 0 and day 28 after the second dose for TCRbeta chain sequencing. Taken from the germline V gene, the CDR1 and CDR2 loops are SGHDT and YYEEEE. There are 15 amino acids in the CDR3, from cysteine to phenylalanine inclusive. Just CDR3 DNA is preserved here, 45 bases in frame from base 1. V drops 4 bases and J drops 1 base, leaving 12 bases in between. Concerning this clone itself: Which antigen it targets is not known. Base qualities are missing; no much larger clone stands one base away.

The CDR3 regions of human TCRbeta chains were analyzed by immunosequencing. From the authors' description of their analysis: Repertoire TCRs were checked for matches against a reference library of SARS-CoV-2-specific TCRs that had been generated using the MIRA antigen-specificity platform. Breadth was defined as the fraction of unique TCRs that were SARS-CoV-2-associated. Depth was defined as the fraction of total T cells that were SARS-CoV-2-associated. Using the MIRA data, every spike-specific TCR was mapped to the spike region that the TCR reacted to and assigned to either a CD4 or a CD8 class. Log10-transformed breadth and depth values were compared by one-way ANOVA with Sidak's multiple comparisons tests. In TCRdb, the immuneACCESS table is reduced to in-frame sequences with V and J assigned. These tables do not hold every clone; where another copy was compared, an unresolved V gene accounts for under half, and the others remain unexplained. That table supplies the V and J calls and clone size; D and trimming were determined from the DNA. Within this sample are roughly 150,000 clones, with around 84% of them counted one time only. Over 4% of the sample is held by the ten biggest clonotypes.

The receptor's source is an adult in good health. Rearrangement joined TRBV5-6 to TRBJ1-5, with a tentative D gene TRBD1 over 6 matching bases. Source: peripheral blood, taken on day 0 of AZD1222 vaccination. The sequenced DNA: TGTGCCAGCAGCGTTGGGGGGGCAAGCAATCAGCCCCAGCATTTT. The resulting protein is CASSVGGASNQPQHF.